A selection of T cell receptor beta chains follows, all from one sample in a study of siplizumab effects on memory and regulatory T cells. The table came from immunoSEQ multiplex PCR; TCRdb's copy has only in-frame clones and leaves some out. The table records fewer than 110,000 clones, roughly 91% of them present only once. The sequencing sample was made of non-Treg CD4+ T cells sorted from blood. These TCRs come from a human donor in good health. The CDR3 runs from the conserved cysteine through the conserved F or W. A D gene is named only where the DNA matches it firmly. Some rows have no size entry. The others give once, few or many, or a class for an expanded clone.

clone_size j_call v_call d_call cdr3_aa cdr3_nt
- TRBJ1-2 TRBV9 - CASSPQSGLGGYTF TGTGCCAGCAGCCCGCAGTCAGGACTGGGGGGCTACACCTTC
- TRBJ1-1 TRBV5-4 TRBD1 CASSGPGQGPNTEAFF TGTGCCAGCAGCGGTCCGGGACAGGGACCAAACACTGAAGCTTTCTTT
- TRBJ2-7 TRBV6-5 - CASSSSGGAGEQYF TGTGCCAGCAGCAGCAGTGGGGGCGCGGGGGAGCAGTACTTC
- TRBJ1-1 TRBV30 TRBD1 CAWSITQQGTEAFF TGTGCCTGGAGTATAACACAACAGGGGACTGAAGCTTTCTTT
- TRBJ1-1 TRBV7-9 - CASSLQGMGTEAFF TGTGCCAGCAGCTTACAGGGGATGGGCACTGAAGCTTTCTTT
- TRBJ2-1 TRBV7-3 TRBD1 CASSLMGTGGRFEQFF TGTGCCAGCAGCTTAATGGGGACAGGGGGCCGATTCGAGCAGTTCTTC
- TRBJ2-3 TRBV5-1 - CASSEWNRGGSDTQYF TGCGCCAGCAGCGAATGGAACAGGGGAGGATCAGATACGCAGTATTTT
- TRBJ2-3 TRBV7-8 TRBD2 CASGTSGSADTQYF TGTGCCAGCGGGACTAGCGGGAGCGCAGATACGCAGTATTTT
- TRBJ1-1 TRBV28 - CATRKSSGPNTEAFF TGTGCCACGCGAAAGAGCTCAGGACCGAACACTGAAGCTTTCTTT
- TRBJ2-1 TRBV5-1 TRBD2 CASSLTSGSNEQFF TGCGCCAGCAGCTTGACTAGCGGGAGCAATGAGCAGTTCTTC
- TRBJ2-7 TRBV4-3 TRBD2 CASSQGTSGIYEQYF TGCGCCAGCAGCCAAGGGACTAGCGGGATATACGAGCAGTACTTC
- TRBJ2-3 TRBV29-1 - CSSRGVRGDTQYF TGCAGCAGTCGCGGGGTTAGAGGAGATACGCAGTATTTT
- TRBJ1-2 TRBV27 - CASSLSGWFGYTF TGTGCCAGCAGTTTATCAGGGTGGTTTGGCTACACCTTC
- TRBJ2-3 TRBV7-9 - CASSLDPHGLRSTDTQYF TGTGCCAGCAGCTTAGATCCTCACGGACTACGTAGCACAGATACGCAGTATTTT
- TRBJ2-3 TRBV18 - CASSNGQSGTDTQYF TGTGCCAGCTCGAATGGACAGAGTGGCACAGATACGCAGTATTTT
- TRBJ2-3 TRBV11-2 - CASSLVPATDTQYF TGTGCCAGCAGCTTGGTTCCCGCCACAGATACGCAGTATTTT
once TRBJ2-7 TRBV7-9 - CASSSVAGDRAEQYF TGTGCCAGCAGCTCAGTTGCAGGGGACCGGGCCGAGCAGTACTTC
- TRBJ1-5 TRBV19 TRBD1 CASSIPDRLNQPQHF TGTGCCAGTAGTATTCCGGACAGGCTCAATCAGCCCCAGCATTTT
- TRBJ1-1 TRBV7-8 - CASSSRGTEAFF TGTGCCAGCAGCTCTCGGGGGACTGAAGCTTTCTTT
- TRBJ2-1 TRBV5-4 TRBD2 CASSKLANEQFF TGTGCCAGCAGCAAACTAGCGAATGAGCAGTTCTTC
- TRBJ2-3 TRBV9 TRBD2 CASSVGTSGRFDTQYF TGTGCCAGCAGCGTTGGGACTAGCGGGAGATTTGATACGCAGTATTTT
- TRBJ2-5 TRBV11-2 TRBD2 CASSLAGTSGSRETQYF TGTGCCAGCAGCTTAGCGGGGACTAGCGGGAGCCGAGAGACCCAGTACTTC
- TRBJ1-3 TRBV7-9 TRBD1 CASSLAGTGGPLSGNTIYF TGTGCCAGCAGCTTAGCCGGGACAGGGGGCCCACTCTCTGGAAACACCATATATTTT
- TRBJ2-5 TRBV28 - CASSSRVEKRRRETQYF TGTGCCAGCAGTTCCCGGGTTGAAAAGCGGCGGAGGGAGACCCAGTACTTC
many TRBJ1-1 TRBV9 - CASSGSNTEAFF TGTGCCAGCAGCGGGTCAAACACTGAAGCTTTCTTT
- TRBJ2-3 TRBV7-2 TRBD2 CASSAMLAGSSTDTQYF TGTGCCAGCAGCGCAATGTTAGCGGGATCTAGCACAGATACGCAGTATTTT